Included here is one T cell receptor beta chain sequence, with context. This clone's antigen is unknown. Base qualities are not at hand, and no much larger clone is one base apart. The sample holds other DNA sequences that translate to the same CDR3. The cohort consisted of hundreds of healthy bone marrow donors. At the time of sampling, every cohort member was nominally healthy, though immune exposures that went unrecorded were likely present. The donor tested CMV seronegative and was one of the 352 seronegative cohort members. Every donor gave a peripheral blood sample, and the peripheral blood mononuclear cells from that sample were used for TCR beta sequencing. Genomic DNA was extracted from the blood cell samples with the Qiagen DNeasy Blood Extraction Kit. This entry is derived from a study of cytomegalovirus exposure and HLA in healthy donors (TCRdb year 2017). About the study as a whole: According to an earlier analysis of 550 to 700 of the donors, 150 million to 200 million T cells yielded 117 million unique TCR beta sequences and about 300 Gb of sequence data. Roughly 300 gigabases of sequencing data and 70 million to 95 million unique TCR sequences made up an early release that covered 640 HLA-typed donors. Among the roughly 370 genotyped donors, under 90% belonged to the genetic ancestry cluster associated with self-reported Caucasian donors. The aim of the study was to test whether cataloging public T cell receptors could identify signatures of past pathogen exposure. The study profiled the T cell repertoires of about 640 subjects by immunosequencing and related them to cytomegalovirus serostatus. A separate validation cohort of some 130 different subjects was used in addition to the approximately 610-subject first cohort. High-throughput TCR immunosequencing, statistical association of individual TCRs with disease status, and machine learning were combined to predict cytomegalovirus infection status. A later analysis re-analyzed previously published TCR beta repertoires from 666 donors and added high-resolution HLA genotyping to study TCR occurrence patterns. In the later analysis, no new phenotypic data were used to find candidate immune exposures; instead, reliance was placed on TCR beta sequences and their occurrence across donors. In an earlier analysis of roughly 600 of the donors, high-throughput TCR beta sequencing was used to judge whether each TCR beta V gene segment behaved as functional or pseudogenic. Donor age, sex, ethnicity and CMV serostatus were compiled alongside the repertoire data. In a later genetic analysis, genome-wide SNP genotypes for 398 of the 666 donors were used, and that subset was treated as a discovery cohort. Every discovery cohort repertoire had been produced on one sequencing platform. Class I and class II HLA loci were covered by the typing at four-digit resolution. Typing coverage differed by locus: A, B, C, DRB1 and DQB1 were typed in about 620-630 donors, DQA1 in roughly 510, DPA1 in around 600, and DPB1 in just under 490. Roughly 5 DR-DQ haplotypes were handled as single units for association and clustering, since linkage in the cohort was strong. Across 300 to 500 genotyped donors of the cohort, an average of about 240,000 unique TCR beta nucleotide sequences per donor were sequenced, and approximately 17% of those sequences were non-productive. Study-level results and caveats: Because some donors lacked HLA typing at each locus, the association tests relied only on the typed subset. Immune exposure information for the cohort was limited to CMV serostatus. A cluster of highly shared sequence variants was judged likely to represent a technical artifact of the sequencing pipeline. At a false discovery rate of 0.05, a later analysis linked some 17,000 TCR beta sequences to specific HLA alleles. A further reported finding was that TCR beta sequences accurately predicted the HLA-A and HLA-B alleles for most subjects in the first cohort. Only TCR beta chains were sequenced in this cohort, and the absence of alpha or paired-chain data limited detectable features. A later analysis found that HLA-associated TCR beta chains were more clonally expanded and had lower generation probabilities than equally common non-associated chains. Roughly uniform sequencing depth across donors was assumed in presence/absence analyses, although this assumption may not hold. The classifier was reported to diagnose cytomegalovirus status with high specificity and sensitivity in both the original and validation cohorts. While some public TCRs were present in many individuals, most TCR sequences turned up only very rarely across donors. An earlier analysis of 587 of the donors showed that most TCR beta V segments appeared in productive rearrangements either about 87% or about 30% of the time, which broadly matched IMGT annotations. An association between a missense DCLRE1C variant and V-gene and J-gene trimming of TCR beta chains was found in a later genetic analysis and replicated in an independent cohort. Because counts were too low, approximately 15 rarely observed V segments, including chromosome 9 orphons, were excluded from the earlier analysis of 587 of the donors. According to a later analysis, parvovirus B19, influenza, CMV and Epstein-Barr virus appeared linked to several top co-occurrence clusters. According to the authors, the approach could potentially be generalized to other disease states and immunological phenotypes. In vitro tests confirmed that a few of the cytomegalovirus-associated TCR beta chains recognize cytomegalovirus antigens. According to a later genetic analysis, donors in an Asian-associated ancestry cluster had fewer N-insertions in productive TCRs than the approximately 630-donor mean. A later analysis found that TCR association rates varied across HLA loci, with DRB1 alleles showing the most associated TCRs and HLA-C alleles the fewest. Linkage disequilibrium might explain the correlated functional status among segregating V segments, but an unknown experimental factor could not be excluded. In the study, 164 TCR beta chains were listed as associated with cytomegalovirus. In a later analysis, most CMV-associated TCR beta chains were found to appear HLA-restricted, with HLA associations seemingly driven largely by CMV exposure. Strong co-occurrence of HLA alleles, especially DR and DQ, made assigning TCR associations to individual alleles difficult.

The library was generated by the immunoSEQ multiplex PCR assay. For the multiplex PCR, a mixture combining 60 forward primers for TCR Vbeta segments and 13 reverse primers for TCR Jbeta segments was used. A multiplex PCR assay on genomic DNA amplified the CDR3 region of rearranged TCR beta genes. On the Illumina HiSeq System, the amplified TCR beta libraries were sequenced as 87-base-pair reads. Processing in the source paper ran as follows. In a later analysis, roughly 80 million unique TCR beta chains were counted across the 500 to 850 repertoires, and roughly 10 million of these chains were shared by at least two donors. To remove PCR and sequencing errors, raw reads were error-corrected and collapsed into unique sequences using a nearest-neighbor algorithm that merged closely related sequences. Alignment of CDR3 sequences to IMGT reference sequences was used to assign V, D and J gene segments. For a sequence to be retained, a match of at least six nucleotides was required to both a V gene segment and a J gene segment. Rearrangements were classified as productive when the CDR3 lacked stop codons and remained in frame with V and J, and all other rearrangements were classified as non-productive. CDR3 was defined according to IMGT convention as the region running from the second conserved V-encoded cysteine to the conserved J-encoded phenylalanine. The earlier analysis of about 530 of the donors excluded any sequence lacking an unambiguous match to a single V gene segment. In an earlier analysis of 450 to 700 of the donors, V segments were called functional above 56.7% productive rearrangements and were called segregating when the between-donor standard deviation exceeded 5%. To diagnose cytomegalovirus status from the catalog of TCR beta chain sequences, a statistical classification framework was built. In a later analysis, V and J genes were assigned by comparing TCR nucleotide sequences against IMGT/GENE-DB human TR gene sequences. In a later analysis, CDR3 sequences and most-parsimonious VDJ recombination scenarios were assigned using the TCRdist pipeline. In a later analysis, every TCR beta chain was defined by the combination of its CDR3 amino acid sequence and its V-gene family, and reads without a unique V-gene family were dropped. As a way to deal with suspected cross-contamination and a sequencing artifact, a later analysis dropped hundreds of nucleotide sequences that were highly shared and had low generation probability. In a later analysis, a clonal expansion index for each public chain was calculated from normalized within-repertoire ranks of inferred template counts. In a later analysis, generation probabilities were computed using a VDJ recombination model fitted to out-of-frame rearrangements, and the results were checked against IGoR. In a later analysis, hypergeometric tests were used to score TCR-TCR, TCR-HLA and TCR-CMV co-occurrence, with a repertoire-size bias correction applied to TCR pairs. In a later analysis, false discovery rates were estimated by permuting HLA or CMV assignments 20 times. A later analysis grouped co-occurring TCRs with DBSCAN, adding TCRdist sequence similarity when clustering within HLA-allele-positive subsets. Repertoires with fewer than 30,000 or more than 120,000 public chains were left out of co-occurrence clustering, as were about five repertoires with anomalous nucleotide sharing. Sourced from immuneACCESS, this table was stored by TCRdb with only in-frame sequences that have V and J called. A share of the clones is absent; for the studies checked, an unresolved V gene accounts for under half, and the remainder has no known explanation. V and J calls and clone size follow that table, whereas D and trimming were derived from the DNA. The sample profile shows 150,000 to 200,000 clones; about 90% of them were found once. The top ten constitute more than 0.2% of the sample.

This receptor was obtained from a girl under three years old in good health and CMV-seronegative. Sequenced material: PBMCs.

The CDR3 in this case is CASSLAGATNEKLFF. The sequenced DNA is TGCGCCAGCAGCTTGGCAGGGGCAACTAATGAAAAACTGTTTTTT. The rearranged chain carries TRBV5-1 and TRBJ1-4; TRBD1 might be the D gene, on 6 matching bases. Trimming takes 0 bases from V and 0 bases from J, and the germline ends sit 6 bases apart. Reading the germline V gene gives CDR1 SGHRS and CDR2 YFSETQ. From cysteine to phenylalanine, the CDR3 is 15 amino acids long. This entry keeps only the CDR3 DNA: 45 bases, framed from base 1.